The sequence of this T cell receptor (beta chain) was determined in a study of naive and memory T cell subsets. The treatment: skin biopsy from PPD injection site in Mantoux-positive individual. A UMI-containing oligonucleotide was joined by 3' ligation to the TCR cDNA template. Four PCR rounds used nested alpha and beta constant region primers plus the SP2 primer. One entry per CDR3 protein, called by TCRdb with MiXCR from the UMI-ligation and nested PCR reads. Of 40,000 or so distinct CDR3 sequences listed, approximately 10% are singletons. Germline CDR1 is MGHRA and CDR2 is YSYEKL. The CDR3 extends over 18 amino acids. Trimming cost V 3 bases and J 7 bases; bases outside gene matches: 15. This clonotype was picked up a small number of times.

V gene TRBV4-1 combines with J gene TRBJ2-1; 10 bases map to TRBD2. The source of this sequence is an adult in good health. Sequencing used skin, obtained from a tuberculin skin test site. In DNA, the CDR3 is TGCGCCAGCAGCCACGGACAGACTCTAGCGGGAGTCGGGAATGAGCAGTTCTTC. Protein: CASSHGQTLAGVGNEQFF.